These 28 T cell receptor beta chains share one sample of origin, sequenced in a study of blood T cell repertoires in COVID-19. The data were produced by immunoSEQ multiplex PCR, yet TCRdb's version contains in-frame clones alone and is incomplete. The repertoire holds over 150,000 clones, with approximately 80% as singletons. The sequenced sample was peripheral blood. The receptors were gathered from a woman aged 60-75 years with COVID-19, enrolled during active disease.

This chain connects TRBV6-1 to TRBJ1-2; TRBD1 is a possible D gene (5 bases). The CDR3 is 13 amino acids. CDR1 is MNHNS and CDR2 is SASEGT in the germline V gene. V was clipped by 2 bases and J by 3 bases, with 7 bases between them. CDR3 residues: CASSERRDYGYTF. CDR3 DNA sequence: TGTGCCAGCAGTGAACGCAGGGACTATGGCTACACCTTC.

The rearrangement uses TRBV5-5 and TRBJ2-7; 8 bases match TRBD1. The V gene's germline CDR1 is SGHKS and CDR2 YYEKEE (reference sequence). The CDR3 consists of 14 residues. V was clipped by 4 bases and J by 3 bases; unmatched bases: 6. CDR3 residues: CASSLRDRIYEQYF. The CDR3 bases are TGTGCCAGCAGCCTTCGGGACAGGATCTACGAGCAGTACTTC.

The chain carries TRBV7-9 and TRBJ1-2, with 10 bases matching TRBD1. The V and J ends lost 1 base and 2 bases, in that order; junction bases with no gene match: 4. This CDR3 has 16 residues. Germline CDR1 is SEHNR and CDR2 is FQNEAQ (reference sequence). The CDR3 coding sequence is TGTGCCAGCAGCTTAGTCCCGGGACAGGGGAACTATGGCTACACCTTC. This translates into CASSLVPGQGNYGYTF.

The V gene is TRBV5-5, the J gene TRBJ1-2, with a possible D match to TRBD1 (5 bases). V lost 3 bases and J 6 bases, leaving 18 bases between the germline ends. The CDR3 has 15 residues. Germline CDR1 SGHKS, CDR2 YYEKEE (reference sequence). Written as DNA, the CDR3 is TGTGCCAGCAGCTCTCCGGGACTCAGGGATCATGGCTACACCTTC. This gives the protein CASSSPGLRDHGYTF.

The chain has TRBV4-2 and TRBJ1-4; D is unclear. The CDR3 is made up of 16 amino acids. V lost 1 base and J 0 bases, leaving 9 bases between the germline ends. Germline lookup yields CDR1 LGHNA and CDR2 YNFKEQ. CDR3 sequence reads: CASSQARGATNEKLFF. CDR3 nucleotide sequence: TGTGCCAGCAGCCAAGCACGAGGTGCAACTAATGAAAAACTGTTTTTT.

The rearrangement uses TRBV5-1 and TRBJ2-1; 12 nucleotides agree with TRBD2. Per germline, CDR1 SGHRS and CDR2 YFSETQ. The junction had 9 bases not matched to a gene; V was cut back by 4 bases and J by 7 bases. The CDR3 length is 16 residues. The DNA for the CDR3 is TGCGCCAGCAGCGCCGGGACTAGCGGGCGTATAAATGAGCAGTTCTTC. Protein: CASSAGTSGRINEQFF.

The V and J genes are TRBV7-3 and TRBJ1-6; 7 bases are shared with TRBD1. V shed 3 bases and J 7 bases; nucleotides not matched to a gene: 3. The CDR3 is 14 residues long. CDR1 and CDR2 (germline): SGHTA, FQGTGA. Here the CDR3 DNA reads TGTGCCAGCAGCTTGATGGGACAGAATTCACCCCTCCACTTT. Encoded protein: CASSLMGQNSPLHF.

This chain uses TRBV29-1 with TRBJ1-2, with 7 bases matching TRBD1. The CDR3 loop spans 14 amino acids. Germline CDR1 is SQVTM and CDR2 is ANQGSEA. J was trimmed by 8 bases and V by 2 bases; bases with no gene match: 11. CDR3 in DNA: TGCAGCGTTGAATCAGGGACAGAGGGAGAAGGCTACACCTTC. Protein product: CSVESGTEGEGYTF.

This clone has only one observation. The chain has TRBV5-4 and TRBJ2-4; tentatively, D is TRBD2 (5 bases). Per germline, CDR1 SGHNT and CDR2 YYREEE (reference sequence). With 5 bases removed from V and 0 bases from J, the gap between germline ends came to 9 bases. The CDR3 covers 14 residues. This CDR3 reads CASSSDLAKNIQYF. The CDR3 DNA follows: TGTGCCAGCAGTTCGGACTTAGCCAAAAACATTCAGTACTTC. Together with reference TRBV5-4 and TRBJ2-4, the CDR3 gives the full variable domain: ETGVTQSPTHLIKTRGQQVTLRCSSQSGHNTVSWYQQALGQGPQFIFQYYREEENGRGNFPPRFSGLQFPNYSSELNVNALELDDSALYLCASSSDLAKNIQYFGAGTRLSVL.

The chain employs TRBV5-4 and TRBJ2-7; TRBD1 aligns across 8 bases. Germline V gene data show CDR1 as SGHNT and CDR2 as YYREEE (reference sequence). The CDR3 extends over 14 amino acids. The V segment lost 0 bases and the J segment 5 bases; nucleotides outside the gene matches: 4. CDR3: CASSLGQGFDEQYF. DNA for the CDR3: TGTGCCAGCAGCTTGGGACAGGGGTTTGACGAGCAGTACTTC.

V is TRBV29-1 and J is TRBJ1-5; TRBD1 agrees at 8 bases. V shed 6 bases, J shed 3 bases, and the junction held 4 bases outside the gene matches. CDR1 and CDR2 (germline): SQVTM, ANQGSEA. The CDR3 runs 13 residues. The CDR3 region is CSVQGANNQPQHF. CDR3 coding DNA: TGCAGCGTCCAGGGGGCCAACAATCAGCCCCAGCATTTT.

The chain links TRBV6-5 to TRBJ1-5; TRBD1 aligns across 9 bases. V trimming: 4 bases; J trimming: 6 bases; junction bases outside the gene matches: 4. Germline V gives CDR1 MNHEY, CDR2 SVGAGI. This CDR3 contains 14 residues. CDR3 residues: CASSWTGEGQPQHF. In nucleotides, the CDR3 is TGTGCCAGCAGTTGGACAGGGGAAGGTCAGCCCCAGCATTTT.

The chain links TRBV5-6 to TRBJ1-1, with a tentative D call TRBD1 (5 bases). In germline, CDR1 is SGHDT, CDR2 YYEEEE. The CDR3 contains 14 residues. With 2 bases removed from V and 1 base from J, the gap between germline ends came to 9 bases. CDR3 amino acids: CASSFRRGNTEAFF. The CDR3 nucleotides are TGTGCCAGCAGCTTCCGTAGGGGGAACACTGAAGCTTTCTTT.

The chain uses TRBV7-3 and TRBJ2-1; perhaps TRBD2 as D (6 bases). This CDR3 has 15 residues. Germline values: CDR1 SGHTA, CDR2 FQGTGA. V was trimmed by 2 bases and J by 6 bases, leaving 14 bases between them. The CDR3 DNA reads TGTGCCAGCAGCTTATTGGGCGGGATGGGCAATGAGCAGTTCTTC. This codes for CASSLLGGMGNEQFF.

This clone was found a few times. The chain employs TRBV19 and TRBJ2-5; 15 positions agree with TRBD2. The CDR3 sequence is 18 residues long. The germline V gene encodes CDR1 LNHDA and CDR2 SQIVND (reference sequence). V lost 5 bases and J lost 6; bases outside the gene matches: 13. The CDR3 loop is CASSSGLAGGPGAQTQYF. Here the CDR3 DNA reads TGTGCCAGTAGTTCCGGACTAGCGGGGGGGCCGGGCGCGCAGACCCAGTACTTC.

The rearrangement uses TRBV19 and TRBJ2-5, with 14 bases that match TRBD2. The CDR3 covers 16 residues. The germline V gene encodes CDR1 LNHDA and CDR2 SQIVND (reference sequence). V dropped 3 bases and J dropped 4; count of bases not matched to a gene: 4. The CDR3 nucleotides read TGTGCCAGTAGTATTAGAGGGACTAGCGGGAGAGAGACCCAGTACTTC. Amino acids: CASSIRGTSGRETQYF.

This clone was observed a handful of times. The chain joins TRBV9 to TRBJ2-5; 10 bases line up with TRBD2. The junction had 7 bases not matched to a gene; V was cut back by 4 bases and J by 1 base. There are 16 residues in the CDR3. Germline values: CDR1 SGDLS, CDR2 YYNGEE. As DNA, the CDR3 is TGTGCCAGCAGCCCCAGCAGCGGGAGGGCCCAAGAGACCCAGTACTTC. It is translated as CASSPSSGRAQETQYF.

The rearrangement joins TRBV3-1 (or the pseudogene TRBV3-2) to TRBJ1-2; possible D gene TRBD1, 5 bases. This CDR3 is 15 amino acids long. Germline V gene data show CDR1 as LGHDT and CDR2 as YNNKEL (reference sequence). V lost 0 bases, J lost 4 bases, and 12 bases lay in between. The CDR3 DNA sequence: TGTGCCAGCAGCCAAGATGGGCCAGGGCTCTATGGCTACACCTTC. It translates to CASSQDGPGLYGYTF.

The V and J genes are TRBV5-1 and TRBJ1-2, with D perhaps TRBD1 (6 bases). This CDR3 has 14 residues. Germline V gene data show CDR1 as SGHRS and CDR2 as YFSETQ. V was shortened by 5 bases and J by 3 bases, with 14 bases between the two germline ends. CDR3 DNA: TGCGCCAGCAGGGAAGGGGGAAGAGACTATGGCTACACCTTC. The encoded protein is CASREGGRDYGYTF.

This clone was picked up many times. The V and J genes are TRBV5-1 and TRBJ2-5; D is unclear. This CDR3 comprises 14 residues. Trimming left V 1 base short and J 4 bases short, with 11 bases between. Germline-derived CDR1 and CDR2 are SGHRS and YFSETQ. The CDR3 DNA reads as TGCGCCAGCAGCTTGTCAGATCCGTCAGAGACCCAGTACTTC. Amino acids: CASSLSDPSETQYF.

The rearrangement links TRBV7-3 to TRBJ1-1; 7 nucleotides agree with TRBD1. Trimming took 5 bases from V and 0 from J; bases not matched to a gene: 9. This CDR3 contains 16 residues. Germline loops: CDR1 SGHTA, CDR2 FQGTGA. As DNA, the CDR3 is TGTGCCAGCAGCCGACAGGGAGGCGACATGAACACTGAAGCTTTCTTT. Encoded protein: CASSRQGGDMNTEAFF.

The chain joins TRBV7-8 to TRBJ2-1; the match to TRBD1 covers 10 bases. In germline, CDR1 is SGHVS, CDR2 FQNEAQ. CDR3 size: 15 residues. After removal of 5 bases from V and 4 bases from J, the junction contained 5 bases not matched to a gene. The CDR3 sequence is CASSITGQGYNEQFF. CDR3 sequence (DNA): TGTGCCAGCAGCATAACGGGACAGGGGTACAATGAGCAGTTCTTC.

This rearrangement joins TRBV7-2 to TRBJ2-2; D is ambiguous. Trimming stripped 3 bases from V and 7 bases from J, with 9 bases between. The CDR3 is made up of 13 amino acids. Germline V gives CDR1 SGHTA, CDR2 FQGNSA. Written as DNA, the CDR3 is TGTGCCAGCAGCTTCTCCAGGATCGGGGAGCTGTTTTTT. This codes for CASSFSRIGELFF.

The chain employs TRBV7-3 and TRBJ1-1, with 8 nucleotides matching TRBD1. CDR1 SGHTA and CDR2 FQGTGA come from the germline V gene. The trim removed 4 bases at V and 5 bases at J, leaving 6 bases unmatched. CDR3 length: 14 amino acids. CDR3 DNA sequence: TGTGCCAGCAGCTCTGACAGGGGAGGAACTGAAGCTTTCTTT. It codes for CASSSDRGGTEAFF.

This clone showed up just a few times. This rearrangement joins TRBV5-1 to TRBJ2-5; TRBD1 might be the D (6 bases). The CDR3 has 15 amino acids. Germline V CDR1 and CDR2: SGHRS, YFSETQ. V shed 4 bases and J shed 2 bases, with 15 bases lying between them. The CDR3 DNA reads TGCGCCAGCAGCCTAGTCGGGACACAGCAAGAGACCCAGTACTTC. Its protein product is CASSLVGTQQETQYF.

The chain couples TRBV6-5 to TRBJ1-2; possibly TRBD1 for D (6 bases). The V and J ends lost 7 bases and 2 bases respectively, with 14 bases between them. Germline CDR1 is MNHEY and CDR2 is SVGAGI. The CDR3 sequence is 14 residues long. The CDR3 spells CASTPGQTNYGYTF. Written as DNA, the CDR3 is TGTGCCAGCACTCCGGGACAAACGAACTATGGCTACACCTTC.

The V call is TRBV7-9, the J call TRBJ2-7; possibly TRBD2 for D (5 bases). Trimming removed 3 bases at V and 6 bases at J, with 18 bases between. The CDR3 contains 15 residues. From germline, CDR1 is SEHNR and CDR2 FQNEAQ (reference sequence). The CDR3: CASSFSGKGGSEQYF. CDR3 DNA sequence: TGTGCCAGCAGCTTCTCCGGGAAGGGTGGGTCCGAGCAGTACTTC.

The chain combines TRBV5-1 with TRBJ1-2; TRBD1 agrees at 7 bases. The CDR3 sequence is 14 residues long. The germline CDR1 and CDR2 sequences are SGHRS and YFSETQ. V shed 0 bases and J 4 bases; nucleotides not matched to a gene: 3. The DNA for the CDR3 is TGCGCCAGCAGCTTGGGACAGGGAAGCTATGGCTACACCTTC. It is translated as CASSLGQGSYGYTF.